This is a list of T cell receptor beta chains from one sample in a study of blood T cell repertoires in COVID-19. The protocol was immunoSEQ multiplex PCR, while the TCRdb copy is restricted to in-frame clones and leaves out a portion. The table has some 390,000 clones, around 92% seen once; the top ten hold 1.7%. What was sequenced was PBMCs or T cells enriched from blood (not recorded which). The receptors derive from a woman between 25 and 40 years old who had recovered from COVID-19. Each CDR3 is given with its conserved first and last residue. D genes are given only for firm matches. Rows give clone size only sometimes, using once, few, many, or a class for an expanded clone.

abundance	v_gene	j_gene	d_gene	CDR3aa	CDR3nt
-	TRBV4-3	TRBJ2-2	-	CASSLLMGAAGELFF	TGCGCCAGCAGCCTCCTAATGGGGGCCGCCGGGGAGCTGTTTTTT
once	TRBV5-4	TRBJ1-4	-	CASSLAGSSDEKLFF	TGTGCCAGCAGCTTGGCAGGGTCGTCGGATGAAAAACTGTTTTTT
-	TRBV27	TRBJ2-7	-	CASSPSRRGNEQYF	TGTGCCAGCAGTCCATCCCGTAGAGGTAACGAGCAGTACTTC
-	TRBV12-3/TRBV12-4	TRBJ1-2	-	CASSETGNYGYTF	TGTGCCAGCAGCGAAACAGGGAACTATGGCTACACCTTC
-	TRBV7-9	TRBJ1-4	-	CASSGPLGREKLFF	TGTGCCAGCAGCGGGCCCCTCGGCAGAGAAAAACTGTTTTTT
once	TRBV7-6	TRBJ2-3	-	CASTAGASTDTQYF	TGTGCCAGCACAGCGGGTGCTAGCACAGATACGCAGTATTTT
-	TRBV10-2	TRBJ1-1	TRBD1	CASSEPGQENTEAFF	TGCGCCAGCAGTGAACCGGGACAGGAGAACACTGAAGCTTTCTTT
-	TRBV6-5	TRBJ2-1	TRBD1	CASSYSDRLYNEQFF	TGTGCCAGCAGTTACTCGGACAGGCTATACAATGAGCAGTTCTTC
-	TRBV18	TRBJ1-2	TRBD1	CASSQQGRSGYTF	TGTGCCAGCTCACAACAGGGGAGGAGTGGCTACACCTTC
-	TRBV5-1	TRBJ1-6	TRBD1	CASSARTGGYSPLHF	TGCGCCAGCAGCGCGCGAACAGGGGGTTATTCACCCCTCCACTTT
-	TRBV27	TRBJ1-6	TRBD1	CASNRQGGFPLHF	TGTGCCAGCAATCGACAGGGCGGTTTTCCCCTCCACTTT
-	TRBV3-1/TRBV3-2	TRBJ1-6	TRBD1	CASSHRGLESPLHF	TGTGCCAGCAGCCACAGGGGGTTAGAGTCACCCCTCCACTTT
-	TRBV6-2/TRBV6-3	TRBJ2-7	TRBD1	CASSPTDRGFYEQYF	TGTGCCAGCAGTCCGACGGACAGGGGGTTTTACGAGCAGTACTTC
-	TRBV5-1	TRBJ1-1	-	CASSLNVGRKNTEAFF	TGCGCCAGCAGCTTGAACGTCGGGAGGAAAAACACTGAAGCTTTCTTT
-	TRBV4-1	TRBJ2-7	TRBD2	CASSQVAMGLGSYEQYF	TGCGCCAGCAGCCAAGTAGCCATGGGACTAGGCTCCTACGAGCAGTACTTC
many	TRBV5-1	TRBJ2-7	TRBD2	CASSLLTSGVGWDEQYF	TGCGCCAGCAGCTTGCTAACTAGCGGGGTTGGTTGGGACGAGCAGTACTTC
-	TRBV3-1/TRBV3-2	TRBJ2-7	TRBD1	CASSQRGRFHEQYF	TGTGCCAGCAGCCAAAGGGGGCGGTTCCACGAGCAGTACTTC
-	TRBV7-9	TRBJ2-2	TRBD2	CASSQTSGGPTGELFF	TGTGCCAGCAGTCAGACTAGCGGGGGTCCCACCGGGGAGCTGTTTTTT
few	TRBV5-4	TRBJ1-2	-	CASSLGASYGYTF	TGTGCCAGCAGCTTGGGGGCCTCCTATGGCTACACCTTC
-	TRBV2	TRBJ1-5	-	CASSGRGAPPRGNQPQHF	TGTGCCAGCAGTGGGCGGGGGGCCCCGCCCAGAGGCAATCAGCCCCAGCATTTT
-	TRBV9	TRBJ2-5	TRBD2	CASSVGRGGQETQYF	TGTGCCAGCAGCGTAGGACGCGGGGGCCAAGAGACCCAGTACTTC
-	TRBV29-1	TRBJ1-2	TRBD1	CSVGGQGALGYTF	TGCAGCGTTGGGGGACAGGGGGCGCTTGGCTACACCTTC
once	TRBV4-1	TRBJ2-7	TRBD1	CASSQDKGAVYEQYF	TGCGCCAGCAGCCAAGATAAGGGGGCGGTTTACGAGCAGTACTTC